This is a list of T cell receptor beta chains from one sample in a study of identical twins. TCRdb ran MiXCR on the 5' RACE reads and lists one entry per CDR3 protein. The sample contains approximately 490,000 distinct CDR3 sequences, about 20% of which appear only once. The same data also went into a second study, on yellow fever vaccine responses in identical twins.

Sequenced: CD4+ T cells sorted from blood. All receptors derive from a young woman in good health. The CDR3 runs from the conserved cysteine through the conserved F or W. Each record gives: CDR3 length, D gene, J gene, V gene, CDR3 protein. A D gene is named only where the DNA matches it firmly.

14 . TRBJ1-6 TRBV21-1 CASSKIGPTEPLHF
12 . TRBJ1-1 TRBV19 CASSITNTEAFF
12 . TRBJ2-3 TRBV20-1 CSARDRVDTQYF
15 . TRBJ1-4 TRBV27 CATTPNGGGNEKLFF
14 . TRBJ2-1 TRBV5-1 CASSLALAVNEQFF
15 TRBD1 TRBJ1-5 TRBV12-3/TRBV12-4 CASSLATGDNQPQHF
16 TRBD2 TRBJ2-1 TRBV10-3 CAISESTLAGGDEQFF
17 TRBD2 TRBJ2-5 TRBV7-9 CASTRWGGDSLQETQYF
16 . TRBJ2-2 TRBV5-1 CASSLAGASNTGELFF
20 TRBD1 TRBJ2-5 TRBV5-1 CASRKALKTGAELAQETQYF
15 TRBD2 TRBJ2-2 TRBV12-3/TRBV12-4 CASRIAGGHTGELFF
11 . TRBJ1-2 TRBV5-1 CASSLDSVSTF
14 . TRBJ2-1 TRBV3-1 CASSQDRLVHEQFF
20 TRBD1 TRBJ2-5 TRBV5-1 CASSFEPPGTGGGGRETQYF
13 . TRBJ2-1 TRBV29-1 CSVSTGKINEQFF
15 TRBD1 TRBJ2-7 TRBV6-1 CASRRQGTASYEQYF
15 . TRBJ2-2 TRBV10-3 CAISEDPSTTGELFF
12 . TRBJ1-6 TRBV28 CASSLGRSPLHF
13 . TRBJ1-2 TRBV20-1 CSARRGGTPGYTF
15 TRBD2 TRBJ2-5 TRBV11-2 CASSLLRTSQETQYF
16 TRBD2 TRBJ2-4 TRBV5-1 CASSWGGLRTGNIQYF
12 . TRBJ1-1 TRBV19 CASSIRNTEAFF
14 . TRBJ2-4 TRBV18 CASSPPSLGNIQYF
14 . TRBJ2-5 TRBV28 CASSLLQGRGTQYF
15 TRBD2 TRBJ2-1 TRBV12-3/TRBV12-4 CASSLTSGSVNEQFF